One and the same sample provided the 10 T cell receptor beta chains below, sequenced in a study of regulatory T cells in long-lasting Graves disease. Time point meaning: newly diagnosed GD, antithyroid drugs for less than 3 months. Preparation of the TCR library used RNA extracted from PBMCs. Building the TCR beta libraries relied on iRepertoire HTBI primers, and CDR3 regions underwent Arm-PCR. One entry per CDR3 protein results from TCRdb running MiXCR on the multiplex PCR reads. Of roughly 420,000 distinct CDR3 sequences in the sample, around 15% are singletons; the top ten hold 23%. These data are also associated with another study on T cells in Graves' hyperthyroidism and ophthalmopathy.

The material sequenced was peripheral blood mononuclear cells (PBMCs), taken at new diagnosis, from a patient treated with antithyroid drugs. The receptors were sampled from a woman under 30 with Graves disease.

This clonotype was detected many times. The V and J genes are TRBV15 and TRBJ2-7; 8 bases are a match to TRBD1. The CDR3 is 15 amino acids. Germline loops: CDR1 LNHNV, CDR2 YYDKDF (reference sequence). Trimming removed 5 bases from V and 6 bases from J; junction bases left unmatched: 12. This CDR3 reads CATSGRQGIVGEQYF. The DNA of the CDR3 is TGTGCCACCAGCGGGAGACAGGGGATCGTGGGCGAGCAGTACTTC.

This chain links TRBV7-9 with TRBJ2-7, with a possible D match to TRBD2 (5 bases). This CDR3 has 13 residues. V was cut by 5 bases and J by 5 bases, with 13 bases left in between. CDR1 SEHNR and CDR2 FQNEAQ come from the germline V gene (reference sequence). CDR3 in DNA: TGTGCCAGCAGCCCCTCCGGGATGAACGAGCAGTACTTC. Translated: CASSPSGMNEQYF.

Ten or more counts support this clonotype. The chain has TRBV28 and TRBJ2-1, with D perhaps matching TRBD1 or TRBD2 (5 bases each). V lost 5 bases to trimming and J lost 10 bases, with 24 bases between them. This CDR3 has 16 amino acids. Germline V gene sequence: CDR1 MDHEN, CDR2 SYDVKM. CDR3 in amino acids: CASSGPRGVRIGEQFF. The CDR3 DNA reads as TGTGCCAGCAGTGGCCCCCGAGGGGTGCGGATAGGCGAGCAGTTCTTC.

The chain links TRBV25-1 to TRBJ2-3; D gene unclear. V shed 5 bases and J shed 0 bases, with 21 bases lying between them. Germline V lookup: CDR1 MGHDK, CDR2 SYGVNS. The CDR3 sequence is 18 residues long. Written as DNA, the CDR3 is TGTGCCAGCAGTCCGTCCCCAGGCCTTGTGGGTAGCACAGATACGCAGTATTTT. It specifies CASSPSPGLVGSTDTQYF.

V gene TRBV15 combines with J gene TRBJ2-2; 15 bases match TRBD2. CDR1 and CDR2 (germline): LNHNV, YYDKDF (reference sequence). The CDR3 totals 19 residues. The J segment lost 3 bases and the V segment lost 3 bases, leaving 8 bases of the junction unmatched. CDR3 nucleotides: TGTGCCACCAGCAGCCCGGGACTAGCGGGAGGAACATACACCGGGGAGCTGTTTTTT. Its translation: CATSSPGLAGGTYTGELFF.

This clonotype was picked up many times. This chain links TRBV28 with TRBJ2-1, with 14 bases fitting TRBD2. This CDR3 has 14 amino acids. Per germline, CDR1 MDHEN and CDR2 SYDVKM. Losses at the gene ends were 7 bases for V and 14 bases for J; bases not matched to a gene: 10. The CDR3 region has the DNA TGTGCCAGCACCCCCGGGACTAGCGGGAGTTGGGAGTTCTTC. The encoded protein is CASTPGTSGSWEFF. Full variable domain (outside the CDR3, taken from reference TRBV28 and TRBJ2-1): DVKVTQSSRYLVKRTGEKVFLECVQDMDHENMFWYRQDPGLGLRLIYFSYDVKMKEKGDIPEGYSVSREKKERFSLILESASTNQTSMYLCASTPGTSGSWEFFGPGTRLTVL.

As to this clonotype: It differs at one base from a far larger clone, so likely a read error. The CDR3 DNA follows: TGTGCCAGCAGTTCTCACAGGGGGCCGGACTCCTACGAGCAGTTCTTC. This translates into CASSSHRGPDSYEQFF. The J gene is TRBJ2-1, the V gene TRBV28, with 9 bases identical to TRBD1. CDR3 length: 16 amino acids. V gave up 4 bases and J gave up 10 bases; unmatched junction bases: 14. Germline values: CDR1 MDHEN, CDR2 SYDVKM. The variable domain in full, completed from reference TRBV28 and TRBJ2-1, reads DVKVTQSSRYLVKRTGEKVFLECVQDMDHENMFWYRQDPGLGLRLIYFSYDVKMKEKGDIPEGYSVSREKKERFSLILESASTNQTSMYLCASSSHRGPDSYEQFFGPGTRLTVL.

The chain is built from TRBV11-2 and TRBJ2-1; perhaps TRBD1 as D (6 bases). The CDR3 is 14 residues long. From germline, CDR1 is SGHAT and CDR2 FQNNGV. Trimming pared 1 base from V and 13 bases from J, leaving 17 bases between. CDR3 bases: TGTGCCAGCAGCTTAGTGGGTCGCGCACAGGGTCAGTTCTTC. Its protein is CASSLVGRAQGQFF.

This clonotype has only a few counts. This chain joins TRBV18 and TRBJ1-3, with D possibly TRBD1 on 5 matching bases. V was cut by 5 bases and J by 6 bases, with 11 bases left in between. CDR3 length: 13 residues. CDR1 and CDR2 (germline): KGHSH, LQKENI. The DNA of the CDR3 is TGTGCCAGCTCAAGGGACGGCGTAAACACCATATATTTT. This translates into CASSRDGVNTIYF. The full variable domain, rest sourced from reference TRBV18 and TRBJ1-3, is NAGVMQNPRHLVRRRGQEARLRCSPMKGHSHVYWYRQLPEEGLKFMVYLQKENIIDESGMPKERFSAEFPKEGPSILRIQQVVRGDSAAYFCASSRDGVNTIYFGEGSWLTVV.

Details on this clonotype: One base away lies a much larger clone, so this may be a sequencing read error. The V gene is TRBV7-2, the J gene TRBJ1-4; D gene ambiguous. This CDR3 is built from 15 residues. Germline V gives CDR1 SGHTA, CDR2 FQGNSA. The CDR3 sequence is CASSLAHSHNEELFF. The CDR3, as DNA: TGTGCCAGCAGCTTAGCCCACAGTCATAATGAAGAACTGTTTTTT.